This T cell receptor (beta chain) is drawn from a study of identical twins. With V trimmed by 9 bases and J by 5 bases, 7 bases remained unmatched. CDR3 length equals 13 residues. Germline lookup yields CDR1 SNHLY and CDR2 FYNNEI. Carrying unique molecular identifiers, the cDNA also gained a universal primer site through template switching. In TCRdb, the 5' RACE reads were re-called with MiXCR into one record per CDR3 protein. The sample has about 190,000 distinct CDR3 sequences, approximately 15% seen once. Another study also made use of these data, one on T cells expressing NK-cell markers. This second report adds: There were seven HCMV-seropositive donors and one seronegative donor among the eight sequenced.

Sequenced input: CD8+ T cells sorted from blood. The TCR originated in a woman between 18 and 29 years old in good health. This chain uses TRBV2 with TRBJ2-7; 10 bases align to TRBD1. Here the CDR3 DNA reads TGTGCCAGGCCACGACAGGGGGCCCACGAGCAGTACTTC. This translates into CARPRQGAHEQYF.